The clone carrying this T cell receptor beta chain was found a few times. Its antigen remains unknown. At deep level, the assay was performed. Using immunoSEQ multiplex PCR, the repertoire was profiled, and TCRdb retains in-frame clones only, with some absent. The sample has about 1 million clones, about 75% seen once; the top ten hold over 1.3%. The record originates from a study of shared clonotypes between healthy human individuals. Study at large: Three CD4 naive, three CD4 memory, two CD8 naive and one CD8 memory plate were used per donor. Findings and limits, study-wide: Clonotype sharing among donors, it was expected, would be affected by sequencing depth.

A CD45RA-negative memory subset and a CD45RA+ naive subset were separated from the CD4+ cells. Trimming took 4 bases from V and 4 from J, leaving 17 bases between them. Germline V gene sequence: CDR1 SNHLY, CDR2 FYNNEI. This CDR3 comprises 15 residues. The sample was memory CD4+ T cells sorted from blood. Subset specified: CD45RA-negative fraction. The receptor's source is a man between 18 and 29 years old in good health. The chain employs TRBV2 and TRBJ2-7, with a possible D match to TRBD2 (7 bases). CDR3 DNA sequence: TGTGCCAGCAGTGGTCAGCTAGGGGGGGCGTACGAGCAGTACTTC. Encoded protein: CASSGQLGGAYEQYF.